This T cell receptor beta chain was recovered during a study of shared clonotypes between healthy human individuals. General observations from the study: Large sequencing depth failed to make sorted-subset sequencing complete, rarefaction showed.

CD4+ cells yielded CD45RA+ naive and CD45RA-negative memory subsets. With regard to this clone: What it recognizes is unknown.

The protocol was immunoSEQ multiplex PCR, while the TCRdb copy is restricted to in-frame clones and leaves out a portion. Found here are a few million clones, under 95% of them singletons; the top ten hold 0.37%. Germline CDR1 SGHDN, CDR2 FVKESK. V gave up 2 bases and J gave up 5 bases, with 12 bases separating them. This CDR3 region has 15 residues. J is TRBJ2-2 and V is TRBV14; D not certain. Sample: naive CD4+ T cells from PBMCs. The subset: CD45RA+ positively selected. This receptor was taken from a man younger than 35 in good health. Some clones in this sample may be carry-over from other donors' samples. In DNA form, the CDR3 reads TGTGCCAGCAGCCAAACAAGGGTATGGACCGGGGAGCTGTTTTTT. This encodes CASSQTRVWTGELFF.